The 11 T cell receptor beta chains in this list originate from one sample, sequenced in a study of cytomegalovirus exposure and HLA in healthy donors. In the PCR, 60 Vbeta and 13 Jbeta primers were used. Only in-frame clones appear in the TCRdb table, and some are missing; sequencing was by immunoSEQ multiplex PCR. The sample shows some 45,000 clones, 45% to 65% of them seen only once. The source material was PBMCs. The receptors here all came from a human donor in good health.

This clone was found a few times. The V call is TRBV18, the J call TRBJ2-7; maybe TRBD1 (7 bases). Germline V gene data show CDR1 as KGHSH and CDR2 as LQKENI. The V gene lost 6 bases and the J gene lost 2 bases, with 23 bases spanning the gap. This CDR3 is built from 17 residues. DNA for the CDR3: TGTGCCAGCTCCCAGGGGGGTGGAAGGGACGGTACCTACGAGCAGTACTTC. Residues: CASSQGGGRDGTYEQYF.

This sequence joins TRBV15 and TRBJ1-3; D uncertain. The CDR3 length is 15 residues. The V and J ends lost 0 bases and 4 bases respectively, with 10 bases between them. Germline-derived CDR1 and CDR2 are LNHNV and YYDKDF (reference sequence). DNA for the CDR3: TGTGCCACCAGCAGAGATCGGGTACCGGGAAACACCATATATTTT. Protein sequence: CATSRDRVPGNTIYF.

The chain combines TRBV6-1 with TRBJ1-5, with D tentatively TRBD1 (5 bases). Germline-derived CDR1 and CDR2 are MNHNS and SASEGT. V lost 6 bases, J lost 0 bases, and 12 bases lay in between. The CDR3 runs 15 residues. The CDR3: CASSLHRNSNQPQHF. The DNA for the CDR3 is TGTGCCAGCAGCCTACACAGGAATAGCAATCAGCCCCAGCATTTT.

The chain has TRBV27 and TRBJ2-7, with D possibly TRBD2 on 6 matching bases. V lost 10 bases, J lost 2 bases, and 15 bases lay in between. This CDR3 spans 13 amino acids. Germline V gives CDR1 MNHEY, CDR2 SMNVEV (reference sequence). In nucleotides, the CDR3 is TGTGCCACCGCGGGACCAGGTCCCTACGAGCAGTACTTC. Translating gives CATAGPGPYEQYF.

The rearrangement uses TRBV7-9 and TRBJ2-5, with 7 bases aligning to TRBD2. CDR3 length equals 15 residues. V shed 5 bases and J 5 bases; nucleotides not matched to a gene: 11. Germline assignment: CDR1 SEHNR and CDR2 FQNEAQ (reference sequence). CDR3 region: CASSLLSGIRETQYF. In DNA form, the CDR3 reads TGTGCCAGCAGCCTCCTGAGCGGGATACGGGAGACCCAGTACTTC.

This CDR3 reads CASSIGYGYTF. The CDR3 bases are TGTGCCAGTAGTATCGGGTATGGCTACACCTTC. The J gene is TRBJ1-2, the V gene TRBV19; D call uncertain. The CDR3 consists of 11 residues. Trimming took off 3 bases at V and 5 bases at J, with 4 bases between the two ends. The V gene's germline CDR1 is LNHDA and CDR2 SQIVND (reference sequence).

The chain carries TRBV30 and TRBJ2-5, with a weak D call TRBD1 (7 bases). Judging by the DNA end, TRBJ2-7 fits better; the J call may be wrong. The CDR3 is 15 residues long. Germline CDR1 and CDR2: GTSNPN and SVGIG (reference sequence). The CDR3 sequence: CAWSSNYRGGYEQYF. The CDR3 bases are TGTGCCTGGAGTTCCAACTACAGGGGAGGCTACGAGCAGTACTTC.

This clone showed up just a few times. The genes are TRBV7-9 and TRBJ2-7; TRBD1 is a possible D gene (6 bases). V gave up 5 bases and J gave up 2 bases, with 16 bases separating them. The CDR3 spans 15 residues. CDR1 is SEHNR and CDR2 is FQNEAQ in the germline V gene (reference sequence). CDR3 DNA sequence: TGTGCCAGCAGCCTGGGAACCGGACAGACCTACGAGCAGTACTTC. The encoded protein is CASSLGTGQTYEQYF. Full variable domain (remainder filled in from reference TRBV7-9 and TRBJ2-7): DTGVSQNPRHKITKRGQNVTFRCDPISEHNRLYWYRQTLGQGPEFLTYFQNEAQLEKSRLLSDRFSAERPKGSFSTLEIQRTEQGDSAMYLCASSLGTGQTYEQYFGPGTRLTVT.

CDR3 coding DNA: TGTGCCAGCAGTCAGGGACAGGGGGCGAAAGATACGCAGTATTTT. Its protein is CASSQGQGAKDTQYF. The J gene is TRBJ2-3, the V gene TRBV6-1; 12 nucleotides agree with TRBD1. CDR1 and CDR2 from the germline V gene are MNHNS and SASEGT. This CDR3 spans 15 amino acids. V shed 5 bases and J 5 bases; nucleotides not matched to a gene: 5.

The gene calls are TRBV6-1 and TRBJ1-6; 8 nucleotides agree with TRBD1. Losses at the gene ends were 3 bases for V and 3 bases for J; bases not matched to a gene: 1. Germline V lookup: CDR1 MNHNS, CDR2 SASEGT. The CDR3 runs 15 residues. CDR3 region: CASSEGQVYNSPLHF. CDR3 nucleotides: TGTGCCAGCAGTGAGGGACAGGTCTATAATTCACCCCTCCACTTT.

CDR3 sequence: CASSLERGGTEAFF. The DNA for the CDR3 is TGTGCCAGCAGCTTAGAGAGGGGGGGCACTGAAGCTTTCTTT. The chain employs TRBV7-2 and TRBJ1-1; D may be TRBD1 (6 bases). CDR3 length: 14 residues. Trimming shortened V by 1 base and J by 4 bases, and 10 bases separated the two germline ends. CDR1 and CDR2 (germline): SGHTA, FQGNSA.